This TCR beta chain stems from a study of cytotoxic CD8 clonotypes in ibrutinib-treated CLL. Around 2.2 micrograms of genomic DNA came from cryopreserved PBMCs for TCR beta libraries. Between the trimmed V and J ends, which lost 3 bases and 1 base, there was a span of 9 bases. CDR1 SNHLY and CDR2 FYNNEI come from the germline V gene. The CDR3 is made up of 14 amino acids. Concerning this clone: No antigen is known for it.

Findings and limits, study-wide: In comparison with age-matched healthy donors, baseline clonality was higher and tracked circulating CD8+ T-cell counts.

The repertoire was sequenced with immunoSEQ multiplex PCR; TCRdb's copy has only in-frame clones and lacks some. The data contain 45,000 to 50,000 clones, approximately 53% of them singletons. The sample consisted of PBMCs, taken after 12 months of ibrutinib treatment. The chain carries TRBV2 and TRBJ2-5; D is possibly TRBD1 (5 bases). The receptor was isolated from a human donor with chronic lymphocytic leukemia. The DNA for the CDR3 is TGTGCCAGCAGTGAGTACAGGCTCCAAGAGACCCAGTACTTC. Its translation: CASSEYRLQETQYF.